The sequence of this T cell receptor (beta chain) was determined in a study of blood T cells in healthy people across ages. Findings of the study overall: Both higher diversity and more naive CD4+ cells marked long-lived donors when set against aged donors.

Per sample, extraction of total RNA gave at least 6 micrograms in every case. The CDR3 is made up of 15 amino acids. Germline CDR1 is KGHSH and CDR2 is LQKENI. A note on this clonotype: Its specificity is unknown. A single base separates this from a much larger clone, so it may be a read error.

Through a sample-barcoded 5' primer and a J-beta primer mix, a second PCR was run for roughly 7 to 12 cycles. Each cDNA molecule, via a template-switch adaptor with 12 random nucleotides, was tagged. Each single sample gave us at least 2.5 million CDR3-containing paired-end reads. TCRdb fed the 5' RACE reads into MiXCR, producing one record per CDR3 protein. This sample has 650,000 or so distinct CDR3 sequences; 45% to 60% occur once, and the top ten carry roughly 13%. The V gene is TRBV18, the J gene TRBJ2-3; unclear D gene. The sequence was obtained from a woman aged 80 or older in good health. Material for sequencing was blood. Written as DNA, the CDR3 is TGTGCCAACTCACGACCACGGACGGGCACAGATACGCAGTATTTT. Protein sequence: CANSRPRTGTDTQYF.